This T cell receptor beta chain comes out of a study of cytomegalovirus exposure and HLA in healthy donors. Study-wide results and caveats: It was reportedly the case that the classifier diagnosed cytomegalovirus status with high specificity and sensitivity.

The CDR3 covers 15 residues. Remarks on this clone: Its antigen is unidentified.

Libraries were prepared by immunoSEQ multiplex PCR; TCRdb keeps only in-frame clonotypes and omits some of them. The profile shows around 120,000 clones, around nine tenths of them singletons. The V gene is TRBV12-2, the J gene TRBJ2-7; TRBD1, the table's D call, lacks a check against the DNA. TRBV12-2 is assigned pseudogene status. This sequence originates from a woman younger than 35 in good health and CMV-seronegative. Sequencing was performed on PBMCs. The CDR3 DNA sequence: TGTGCAAGTCGCTTGGGACAGTCTTCCTCCTACGAGCAGTACTTC. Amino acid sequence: CASRLGQSSSYEQYF.